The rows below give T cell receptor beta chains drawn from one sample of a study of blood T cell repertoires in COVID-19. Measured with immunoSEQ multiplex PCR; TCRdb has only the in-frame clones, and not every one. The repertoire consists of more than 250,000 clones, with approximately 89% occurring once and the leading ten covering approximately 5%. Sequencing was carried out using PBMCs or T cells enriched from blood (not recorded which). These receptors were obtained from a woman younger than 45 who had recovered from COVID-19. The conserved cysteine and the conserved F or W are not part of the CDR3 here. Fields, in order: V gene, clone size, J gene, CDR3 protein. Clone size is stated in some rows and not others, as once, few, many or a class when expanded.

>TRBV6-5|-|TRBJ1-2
ASSYQGQGSGYT
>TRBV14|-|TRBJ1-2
ASSQARARGYGYT
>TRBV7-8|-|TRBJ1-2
ASSLGGIYGYT
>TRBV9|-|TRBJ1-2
ASSAAGAYGYT
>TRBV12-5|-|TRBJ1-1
ASARGNTEAF
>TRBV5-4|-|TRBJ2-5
ASSFGGGPEYQETQY
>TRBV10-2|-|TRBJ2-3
ASRLAGLSDTQY
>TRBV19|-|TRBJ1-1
ASLSRGKRTEAF
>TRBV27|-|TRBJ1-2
ASSLSPPRTAVYGYT
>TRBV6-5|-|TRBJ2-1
ASSYVGGAVLF
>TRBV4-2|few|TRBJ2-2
ASSQDRGTTTGELF
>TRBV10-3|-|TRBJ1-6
AISDGQGADSPLH
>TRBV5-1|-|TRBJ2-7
ASSSHGTGDYEQY
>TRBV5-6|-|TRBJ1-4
ASSYPGTPNEKLF
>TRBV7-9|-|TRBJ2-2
ASTPGVRGSGELF
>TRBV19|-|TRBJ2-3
ASSMASGGVSTDTQY
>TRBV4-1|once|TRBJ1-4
ASSHGQGRVF
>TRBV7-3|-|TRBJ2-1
ASSLNGLRSEQF
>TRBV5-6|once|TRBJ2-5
ASSFGASKKTQY
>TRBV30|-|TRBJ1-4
AWSGGQSSNEKLF
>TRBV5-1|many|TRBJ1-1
ASSSRGDPLDTEAF
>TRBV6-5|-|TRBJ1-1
ASSYTPQLNTEAF
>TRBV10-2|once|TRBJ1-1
ASSEWSDTEAF
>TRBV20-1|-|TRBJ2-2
SASSGFTGELF
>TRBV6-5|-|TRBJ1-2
ASSPGTIYGYT
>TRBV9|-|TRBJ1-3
ASSAWQGNTKGSGNTIY
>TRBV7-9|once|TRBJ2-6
ASSQPGTGPLKANVLT
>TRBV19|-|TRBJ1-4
ASSVGAGEKLF